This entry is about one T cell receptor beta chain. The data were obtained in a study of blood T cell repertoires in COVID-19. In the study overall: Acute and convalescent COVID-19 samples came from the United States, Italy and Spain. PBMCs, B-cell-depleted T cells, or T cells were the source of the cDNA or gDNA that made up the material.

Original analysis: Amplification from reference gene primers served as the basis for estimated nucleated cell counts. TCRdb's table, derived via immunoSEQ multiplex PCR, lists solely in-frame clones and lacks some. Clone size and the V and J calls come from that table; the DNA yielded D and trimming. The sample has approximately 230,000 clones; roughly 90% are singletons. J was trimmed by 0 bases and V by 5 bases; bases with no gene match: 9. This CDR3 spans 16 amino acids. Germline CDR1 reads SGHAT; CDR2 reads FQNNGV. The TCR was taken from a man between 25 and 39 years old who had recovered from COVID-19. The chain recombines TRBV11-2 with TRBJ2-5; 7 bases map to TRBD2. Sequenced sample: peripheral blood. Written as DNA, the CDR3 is TGTGCCAGCAGCCCCCGTGGGCGGGGGTACCAAGAGACCCAGTACTTC. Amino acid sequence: CASSPRGRGYQETQYF. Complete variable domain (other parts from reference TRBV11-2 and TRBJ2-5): EAGVAQSPRYKIIEKRQSVAFWCNPISGHATLYWYQQILGQGPKLLIQFQNNGVVDDSQLPKDRFSAERLKGVDSTLKIQPAKLEDSAVYLCASSPRGRGYQETQYFGPGTRLLVL.